This T cell receptor (beta chain) derives from a study of beta chain features in type 1 diabetes. Regarding the study as a whole: Cells that show high TCR expression could be over-represented by cDNA sequencing.

Via CD45RO/CCR7/CD25/CD127/CD95/CD27, cells of the CD4+ naive, central memory, regulatory and stem cell-like memory subsets were sorted. From germline, CDR1 is SGDLS and CDR2 YYNGEE. The V and J ends lost 3 bases and 1 base respectively, with 22 bases between them. The CDR3 runs 18 residues. About this clone itself: Its antigen is as yet unknown.

Isolated RNA was reverse transcribed in full, so expressed TCRB transcripts were sequenced. Mean read depth for naive, central memory and regulatory T cell samples was approximately 3.57 million reads. Clones were read by immunoSEQ multiplex PCR, and TCRdb kept only the in-frame ones, dropping some. Of about 360,000 clones in the sample, 10% to 15% are singletons; the top ten hold 0.015% to 0.02%. This clonotype was obtained from a man between 18 and 35 years old in good health. The sequenced sample consisted of naive CD4+ T cells from blood. V gene TRBV9 combines with J gene TRBJ1-1; D is possibly TRBD1 (6 bases). Written as DNA, the CDR3 is TGTGCCAGCAGCGCATCCATTGGGGCGACAGGCTGGAACACTGAAGCTTTCTTT. Protein: CASSASIGATGWNTEAFF.